Included here is one TCR beta chain sequence, with context. Its antigen is unidentified. Sequenced by immunoSEQ multiplex PCR; TCRdb stores in-frame clones only, minus some. The sample includes over 60,000 clones, around 96% of them seen just once. The data are from a study of cytomegalovirus exposure and HLA in healthy donors. About the research overall: Later, an analysis reported that the 120 or so validation repertoires had used the same platform as the 500 to 800 first-cohort repertoires.

J was trimmed by 2 bases and V by 6 bases; bases with no gene match: 9. The CDR3 totals 15 residues. Germline assignment: CDR1 MNHEY and CDR2 SMNVEV (reference sequence). Points from the study as a whole: The tendency of first-cohort TCR clusters to co-occur in the 110 or so validation repertoires emerged from a later analysis. Altogether, some 170 TCR beta chains were recorded as cytomegalovirus-associated. In vitro, a few CMV-associated chains proved specific for CMV antigens.

The rearrangement uses TRBV27 and TRBJ1-2; 7 bases are a match to TRBD1. Sequenced input: PBMCs. The origin of this receptor is a man aged 18 to 30 in good health and CMV-seropositive. The CDR3: CASRRYRGLNYGYTF. The DNA of the CDR3 is TGTGCCAGCAGACGTTACAGGGGATTGAACTATGGCTACACCTTC.